What follows are 27 T cell receptor beta chains derived from one specimen sequenced in a study of blood T cell repertoires in COVID-19. The data were produced by immunoSEQ multiplex PCR, yet TCRdb's version contains in-frame clones alone and is incomplete. Of hundreds of thousands of clones listed, approximately 80% were seen once; the top ten hold 6.5% to 9%. Sequencing used peripheral blood. These receptors were taken from a woman in her forties or fifties with acute or convalescent COVID-19.

The J gene is TRBJ1-2, the V gene TRBV10-3, with D possibly TRBD1 on 6 matching bases. The CDR3 has 11 residues. The V gene's germline CDR1 is ENHRY and CDR2 SYGVKD. V lost 11 bases and J lost 3, with 10 bases in between. The CDR3 sequence: CALGGDYGYTF. DNA of the CDR3: TGTGCCTTAGGGGGAGACTATGGCTACACCTTC.

This clone came up a few times. The chain combines TRBV18 with TRBJ2-1; 7 positions match TRBD2. V was clipped by 4 bases and J by 5 bases; unmatched bases: 5. From germline, CDR1 is KGHSH and CDR2 LQKENI. CDR3 length equals 14 residues. The CDR3 coding sequence is TGTGCCAGCTCACTACGGACTAGAGACAATGAGCAGTTCTTC. Translating it yields CASSLRTRDNEQFF.

The chain joins TRBV21-1 to TRBJ2-7; the table names TRBD1, a call not compared with the DNA. TRBV21-1 is shown as a pseudogene. This CDR3 has 15 amino acids. The CDR3 loop is CASRRGPGQDYEQYF. CDR3 in DNA: TGTGCCAGCAGACGGGGGCCGGGACAGGACTACGAGCAGTACTTC.

The V call is TRBV19, the J call TRBJ2-3; TRBD1 matches at 12 bases. The CDR3 length is 15 residues. With 5 bases clipped from V and 6 bases from J, the junction kept 6 bases outside the gene matches. Germline V gene lookup returns CDR1 LNHDA and CDR2 SQIVND (reference sequence). CDR3 bases: TGTGCCAGTAGTCTCGGGACAGGGGGCTTGGATACGCAGTATTTT. It translates to CASSLGTGGLDTQYF.

About this clone: A clone one base away is much larger, so this may be a read error. The same CDR3 arises from other DNA sequences in this sample as well. This chain joins TRBV28 and TRBJ2-7, with 7 bases aligning to TRBD2. The CDR3 is 14 amino acids. Trimming at V came to 6 bases and at J to 3 bases, leaving 8 bases not matched to a gene. The germline CDR1 and CDR2 sequences are MDHEN and SYDVKM. Here the CDR3 reads CASRPAGVGYEQYF. The CDR3 region has the DNA TGTGCCAGCAGGCCGGCGGGGGTGGGCTACGAGCAGTACTTC.

The chain has TRBV7-2 and TRBJ2-5; tentative D call: TRBD2 (5 bases). CDR1 is SGHTA, CDR2 FQGNSA, per germline. Trimming removed 5 bases at V and 5 bases at J, with 15 bases between. The CDR3 totals 14 residues. The CDR3 DNA reads as TGTGCCAGCAGCCCACGGCTAGCTTGGGAGACCCAGTACTTC. This codes for CASSPRLAWETQYF.

V is TRBV7-9 and J is TRBJ2-1, with 8 bases aligning to TRBD2. V dropped 5 bases and J dropped 4; count of bases not matched to a gene: 10. CDR1 is SEHNR and CDR2 is FQNEAQ in the germline V gene (reference sequence). The CDR3 is 16 amino acids. CDR3 nucleotides: TGTGCCAGCAGCACGCCCATAGCGGGGCATTACAATGAGCAGTTCTTC. It codes for CASSTPIAGHYNEQFF. The full variable domain, with the rest looked up from reference TRBV7-9 and TRBJ2-1, is DTGVSQNPRHKITKRGQNVTFRCDPISEHNRLYWYRQTLGQGPEFLTYFQNEAQLEKSRLLSDRFSAERPKGSFSTLEIQRTEQGDSAMYLCASSTPIAGHYNEQFFGPGTRLTVL.

The chain uses TRBV29-1 and TRBJ1-5, with a tentative D call TRBD1 (5 bases). V gave up 7 bases and J gave up 5 bases, with 9 bases separating them. Germline lookup yields CDR1 SQVTM and CDR2 ANQGSEA. The length of the CDR3 is 11 residues. CDR3 nucleotides: TGCAGCGGACCGGGGGATCAGCCCCAGCATTTT. It codes for CSGPGDQPQHF.

In this sample, this clone turned up a few times. The V and J genes are TRBV12-2 and TRBJ1-5. TRBV12-2 is labeled a pseudogene. The CDR3 runs 13 residues. The CDR3 DNA reads TGTGCAACTCACCGGGGGGCGGTTCAGCCCCAGCATTTT. It codes for CATHRGAVQPQHF.

The rearrangement links TRBV30 to TRBJ2-3, with D possibly being TRBD2 (5 bases). The CDR3 covers 15 residues. The germline gives CDR1 GTSNPN, CDR2 SVGIG (reference sequence). The V end lost 0 bases, the J end lost 0 bases, and 10 bases lay between the germline ends. The CDR3 region has the DNA TGTGCCTGGAGTGTCTCAGCGGCTAGCACAGATACGCAGTATTTT. This sequence encodes CAWSVSAASTDTQYF.

Only one count was recorded for this clone. The genes are TRBV18 and TRBJ1-5; D perhaps matches TRBD1 (5 bases). The germline V and J ends were trimmed by 3 bases and 1 base, with 7 bases remaining between them. This CDR3 is built from 14 residues. Germline V CDR1 and CDR2: KGHSH, LQKENI. CDR3 loop: CASSPDMSNQPQHF. The CDR3 DNA reads TGTGCCAGCTCACCGGACATGAGCAATCAGCCCCAGCATTTT.

The rearrangement uses TRBV23-1 and TRBJ1-5; TRBD1 matches 10 bases. TRBV23-1 qualifies as an ORF whose function is uncertain. This CDR3 contains 16 residues. The J segment lost 4 bases and the V segment lost 0 bases, leaving 3 bases of the junction unmatched. The CDR3 DNA sequence: TGCGCCAGCAGTCAATCCGTGGACAGGGGGAATCAGCCCCAGCATTTT. It specifies CASSQSVDRGNQPQHF.

This clone has only a few counts. The chain has TRBV5-8 and TRBJ2-1; TRBD1 might be the D (7 bases). Germline CDR1 reads SGHTS; CDR2 reads YDEGEE. CDR3 length: 15 amino acids. V was clipped by 3 bases and J by 2 bases, with 12 bases between them. CDR3: CASSWRGTAYNEQFF. Here the CDR3 DNA reads TGTGCCAGCAGCTGGCGCGGGACAGCCTACAATGAGCAGTTCTTC. Filled out from reference TRBV5-8 and TRBJ2-1, the complete variable domain reads EAGVTQSPTHLIKTRGQQATLRCSPISGHTSVYWYQQALGLGLQFLLWYDEGEERNRGNFPPRFSGRQFPNYSSELNVNALELEDSALYLCASSWRGTAYNEQFFGPGTRLTVL.

The chain is built from TRBV19 and TRBJ2-3; the D gene is possibly TRBD2 (6 bases). The germline V gene encodes CDR1 LNHDA and CDR2 SQIVND (reference sequence). The V end lost 9 bases, the J end lost 2 bases, and 15 bases lay between the germline ends. There are 14 residues in the CDR3. The CDR3 region is CASTSWSDTDTQYF. The CDR3 region has the DNA TGTGCCAGCACTAGCTGGAGCGACACAGATACGCAGTATTTT.

The gene calls are TRBV2 and TRBJ2-2; D is ambiguous. Germline CDR1 SNHLY, CDR2 FYNNEI. The CDR3 totals 13 residues. V gave up 8 bases and J gave up 0 bases, with 7 bases separating them. The CDR3 loop is CASAGTNTGELFF. The CDR3, as DNA: TGTGCCAGCGCCGGTACGAACACCGGGGAGCTGTTTTTT.

This clone was picked up a small number of times. The rearrangement uses TRBV5-1 and TRBJ2-3; possible D gene TRBD1, 6 bases. V dropped 6 bases and J dropped 5 bases, with 13 bases sitting between them. The V gene's germline CDR1 is SGHRS and CDR2 YFSETQ. The CDR3 loop spans 13 amino acids. DNA for the CDR3: TGCGCCAGCACCTCGTCAGGGGAAGATACGCAGTATTTT. Translating gives CASTSSGEDTQYF.

The chain carries TRBV3-1 (or the pseudogene TRBV3-2) and TRBJ1-5; D not resolved. The CDR3 runs to 15 residues. The V gene lost 4 bases and the J gene lost 2 bases, with 12 bases spanning the gap. CDR1 LGHDT and CDR2 YNNKEL come from the germline V gene (reference sequence). This CDR3 reads CASSPKGGGNQPQHF. The CDR3 bases are TGTGCCAGCAGCCCAAAAGGAGGCGGCAATCAGCCCCAGCATTTT.

This clone was seen a few times. The chain joins TRBV3-1 (or the pseudogene TRBV3-2) to TRBJ1-1; no definite D call. The ends were cut back, 4 bases at V and 11 bases at J, with 14 bases in the middle. Germline V CDR1 and CDR2: LGHDT, YNNKEL (reference sequence). The CDR3 extends over 12 amino acids. As DNA, the CDR3 is TGTGCCAGCAGCCGCACCAACTTGGTGGCTTTCTTT. Amino acids: CASSRTNLVAFF.

This chain connects TRBV27 to TRBJ1-1, with 8 bases lining up with TRBD1. Trimming took 6 bases from V and 1 from J; bases not matched to a gene: 7. The CDR3 is 15 amino acids. CDR1 is MNHEY, CDR2 SMNVEV, per germline (reference sequence). For the CDR3, the DNA is TGTGCCAGCAGACTTTCCGGGACAGGGAACACTGAAGCTTTCTTT. It translates to CASRLSGTGNTEAFF.

This clone showed up just once. The chain couples TRBV19 to TRBJ1-4; D ambiguous. Germline CDR1 and CDR2: LNHDA and SQIVND (reference sequence). This CDR3 spans 16 amino acids. V dropped 3 bases and J dropped 5 bases, with 16 bases sitting between them. In DNA form, the CDR3 reads TGTGCCAGTAGTATTCCTACAAGAAGGCGGAATGAAAAACTGTTTTTT. Protein: CASSIPTRRRNEKLFF. The complete variable domain, with remaining parts taken from reference TRBV19 and TRBJ1-4, reads DGGITQSPKYLFRKEGQNVTLSCEQNLNHDAMYWYRQDPGQGLRLIYYSQIVNDFQKGDIAEGYSVSREKKESFPLTVTSAQKNPTAFYLCASSIPTRRRNEKLFFGSGTQLSVL.

V and J are TRBV5-6 and TRBJ2-3; 16 nucleotides match TRBD2. The CDR3 runs 18 residues. Looked up from germline, CDR1 is SGHDT and CDR2 is YYEEEE. V trimming: 7 bases; J trimming: 1 base; junction bases outside the gene matches: 9. CDR3 protein: CASREGLAGGQGTDTQYF. Written as DNA, the CDR3 is TGTGCCAGCCGCGAGGGACTAGCGGGGGGGCAGGGCACAGATACGCAGTATTTT.

The gene calls are TRBV14 and TRBJ2-7; D remains ambiguous. Between the trimmed V and J ends, which lost 3 bases and 0 bases, there was a span of 6 bases. CDR3 length: 13 residues. Germline V gene sequence: CDR1 SGHDN, CDR2 FVKESK. CDR3 amino acids: CASSQVSSYEQYF. The CDR3 nucleotides are TGTGCCAGCAGCCAGGTTAGCTCCTACGAGCAGTACTTC.

Remarks on this clone: Germline and junction disagree at one end, which may indicate a read error. J is TRBJ1-2 and V is TRBV20-1; TRBD1 matches 9 bases. There are 11 residues in the CDR3. Per germline, CDR1 DFQATT and CDR2 SNEGSKA (reference sequence). In DNA, the CDR3 is TGTTCGGGACAGGGTAACTATGGCTACACCTTC. This codes for CSGQGNYGYTF.

The chain couples TRBV7-2 to TRBJ2-3; D not certain. Per the germline V gene, CDR1 is SGHTA and CDR2 is FQGNSA. This CDR3 contains 14 residues. V was cut by 1 base and J by 1 base, with 6 bases left in between. The CDR3, as DNA: TGTGCCAGCAGCTTAGGAGCTCGCACAGATACGCAGTATTTT. Translation gives CASSLGARTDTQYF. The full variable domain, its missing parts supplied by reference TRBV7-2 and TRBJ2-3, is GAGVSQSPSNKVTEKGKDVELRCDPISGHTALYWYRQSLGQGLEFLIYFQGNSAPDKSGLPSDRFSAERTGGSVSTLTIQRTQQEDSAVYLCASSLGARTDTQYFGPGTRLTVL.

This chain joins TRBV10-3 and TRBJ2-2, with 14 positions matching TRBD2. V was clipped by 3 bases and J by 6 bases; unmatched bases: 15. CDR1 is ENHRY, CDR2 SYGVKD, per germline. The CDR3 sequence is 20 residues long. CDR3 sequence reads: CAISDLRGGTSGSGSGELFF. The CDR3 nucleotides are TGTGCCATCAGTGACCTCCGGGGAGGGACTAGCGGGAGTGGGTCCGGGGAGCTGTTTTTT.

This sequence joins TRBV2 and TRBJ2-5, with TRBD2 matching over 7 bases. After removal of 2 bases from V and 5 bases from J, the junction contained 5 bases not matched to a gene. CDR1 is SNHLY and CDR2 is FYNNEI in the germline V gene. The CDR3 totals 14 residues. This CDR3 is CASSERTGRETQYF. In DNA, the CDR3 is TGTGCCAGCAGTGAACGGACCGGGAGGGAGACCCAGTACTTC.

CDR3 DNA sequence: TGTGCCAGCAGCTTGATTTTTTTGGGACAGGGGTCTGGGGCCAACGTCCTGACTTTC. Protein: CASSLIFLGQGSGANVLTF. The chain couples TRBV5-6 to TRBJ2-6; 10 nucleotides line up with TRBD1. This CDR3 comprises 19 residues. V was pared by 1 base and J by 1 base, with 8 bases of the junction left unmatched. CDR1 SGHDT and CDR2 YYEEEE come from the germline V gene. The whole variable domain, filled in from reference TRBV5-6 and TRBJ2-6, reads DAGVTQSPTHLIKTRGQQVTLRCSPKSGHDTVSWYQQALGQGPQFIFQYYEEEERQRGNFPDRFSGHQFPNYSSELNVNALLLGDSALYLCASSLIFLGQGSGANVLTFGAGSRLTVL.